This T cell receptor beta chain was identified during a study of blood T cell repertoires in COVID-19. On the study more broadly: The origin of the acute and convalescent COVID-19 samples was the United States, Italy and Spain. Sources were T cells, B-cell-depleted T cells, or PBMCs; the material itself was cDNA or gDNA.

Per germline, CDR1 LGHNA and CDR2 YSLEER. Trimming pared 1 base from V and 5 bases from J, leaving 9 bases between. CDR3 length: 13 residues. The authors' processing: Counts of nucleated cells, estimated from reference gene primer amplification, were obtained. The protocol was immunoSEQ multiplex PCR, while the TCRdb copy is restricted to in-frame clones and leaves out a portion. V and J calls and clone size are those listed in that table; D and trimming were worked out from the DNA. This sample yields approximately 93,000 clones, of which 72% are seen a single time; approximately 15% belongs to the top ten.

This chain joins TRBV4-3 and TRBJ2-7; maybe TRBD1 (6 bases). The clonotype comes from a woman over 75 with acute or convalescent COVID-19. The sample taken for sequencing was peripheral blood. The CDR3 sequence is CASSQVYRDEQYF. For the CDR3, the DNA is TGCGCCAGCAGCCAAGTTTACAGGGACGAGCAGTACTTC.